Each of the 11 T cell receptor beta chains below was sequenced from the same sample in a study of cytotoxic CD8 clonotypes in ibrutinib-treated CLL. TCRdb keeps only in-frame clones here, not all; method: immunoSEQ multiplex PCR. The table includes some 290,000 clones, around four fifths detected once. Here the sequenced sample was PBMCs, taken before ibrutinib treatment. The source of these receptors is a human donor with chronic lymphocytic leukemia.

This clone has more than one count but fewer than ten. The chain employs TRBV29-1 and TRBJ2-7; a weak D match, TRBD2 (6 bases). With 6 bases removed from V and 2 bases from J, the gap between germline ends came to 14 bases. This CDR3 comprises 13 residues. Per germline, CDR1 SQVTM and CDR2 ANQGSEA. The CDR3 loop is CSVTRDFTYEQYF. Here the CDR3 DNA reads TGCAGCGTAACACGGGACTTCACCTACGAGCAGTACTTC.

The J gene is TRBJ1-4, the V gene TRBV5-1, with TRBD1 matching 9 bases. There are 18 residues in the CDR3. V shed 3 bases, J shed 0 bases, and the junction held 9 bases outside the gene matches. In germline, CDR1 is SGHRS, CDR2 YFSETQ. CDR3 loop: CASSSGDRGTSTNEKLFF. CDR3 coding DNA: TGCGCCAGCAGCTCGGGCGACAGGGGGACCTCAACTAATGAAAAACTGTTTTTT.

The CDR3 bases are TGTGCCAGCAGCACCCCGGAAAGTAAACTAGCGGGAGGGCCGGGGGAGCAGTACTTC. It codes for CASSTPESKLAGGPGEQYF. The chain employs TRBV21-1 and TRBJ2-7; the table's D call, TRBD2, was not checked against the DNA. TRBV21-1 is listed as a pseudogene. This CDR3 has 19 amino acids.

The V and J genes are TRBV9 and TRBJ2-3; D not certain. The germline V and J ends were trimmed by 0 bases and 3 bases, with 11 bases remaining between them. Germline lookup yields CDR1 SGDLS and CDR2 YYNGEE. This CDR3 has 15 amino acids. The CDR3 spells CASSVDPSSTDTQYF. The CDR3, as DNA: TGTGCCAGCAGCGTAGACCCCTCTTCTACAGATACGCAGTATTTT.

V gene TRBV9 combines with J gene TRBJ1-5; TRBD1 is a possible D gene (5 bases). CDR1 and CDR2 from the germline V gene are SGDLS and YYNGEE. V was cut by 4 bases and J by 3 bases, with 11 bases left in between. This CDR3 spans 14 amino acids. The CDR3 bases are TGTGCCAGCAGCCCTGGACACATCAATCAGCCCCAGCATTTT. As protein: CASSPGHINQPQHF.

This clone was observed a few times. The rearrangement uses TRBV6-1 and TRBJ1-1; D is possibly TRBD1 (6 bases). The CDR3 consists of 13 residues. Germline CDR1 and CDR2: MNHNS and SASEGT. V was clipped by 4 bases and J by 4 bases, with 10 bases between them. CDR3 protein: CASSAQGSTEAFF. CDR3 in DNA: TGTGCCAGCAGTGCACAGGGATCCACTGAAGCTTTCTTT.

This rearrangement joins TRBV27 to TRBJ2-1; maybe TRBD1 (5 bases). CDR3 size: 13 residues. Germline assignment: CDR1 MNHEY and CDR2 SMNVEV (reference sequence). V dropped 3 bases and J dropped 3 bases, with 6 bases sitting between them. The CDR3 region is CASSFRDYNEQFF. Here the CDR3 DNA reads TGTGCCAGCAGTTTCAGGGACTACAATGAGCAGTTCTTC.

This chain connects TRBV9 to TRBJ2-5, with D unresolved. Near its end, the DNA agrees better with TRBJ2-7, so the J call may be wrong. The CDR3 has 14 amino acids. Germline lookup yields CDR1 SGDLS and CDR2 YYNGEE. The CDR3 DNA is TGTGCCAGCAGCCCTCCCCAGCGAACCTACGAGCAGTACTTC. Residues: CASSPPQRTYEQYF.

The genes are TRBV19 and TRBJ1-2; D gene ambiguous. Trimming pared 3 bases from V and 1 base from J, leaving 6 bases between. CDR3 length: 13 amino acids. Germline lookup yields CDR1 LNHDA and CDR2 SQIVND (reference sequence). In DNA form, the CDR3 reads TGTGCCAGTAGTATTGGAGTTAACTATGGCTACACCTTC. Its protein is CASSIGVNYGYTF.

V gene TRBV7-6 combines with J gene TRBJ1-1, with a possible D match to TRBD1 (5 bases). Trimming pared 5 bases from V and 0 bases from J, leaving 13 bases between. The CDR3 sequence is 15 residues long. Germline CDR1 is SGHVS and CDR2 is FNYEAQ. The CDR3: CASSTEGKLNTEAFF. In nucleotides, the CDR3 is TGTGCCAGCAGCACCGAGGGGAAATTGAACACTGAAGCTTTCTTT.

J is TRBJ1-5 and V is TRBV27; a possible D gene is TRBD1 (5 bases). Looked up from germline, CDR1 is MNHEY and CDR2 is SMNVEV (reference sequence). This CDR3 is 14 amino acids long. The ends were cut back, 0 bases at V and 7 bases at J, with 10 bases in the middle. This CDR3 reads CASSLSGLEQPQHF. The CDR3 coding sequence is TGTGCCAGCAGTTTATCGGGGCTTGAGCAGCCCCAGCATTTT.